The entry that follows covers one T cell receptor beta chain sequence. This record comes from a study of T cell changes during pregnancy in multiple sclerosis. The assay was immunoSEQ multiplex PCR, and TCRdb's table has in-frame clones only and misses some. The table lists under 45,000 clones, about 88% of them singletons. The CDR3 covers 13 residues. From germline, CDR1 is LGHNA and CDR2 YSLEER. Trimming shortened V by 5 bases and J by 5 bases, and 11 bases separated the two germline ends. The chain has TRBV4-3 and TRBJ2-3; D possibly corresponds to TRBD2 (6 bases). The sequenced sample was CD8+ T cells from peripheral blood mononuclear cells, obtained in the first trimester of pregnancy. The sequence was collected from a female donor with multiple sclerosis, enrolled in a pregnancy study. CDR3 in DNA: TGCGCCAGCAGCGCTCCCGGGGGAGATACGCAGTATTTT. Translated: CASSAPGGDTQYF.